These T cell receptor beta chains were read from a single sample in a study of blood T cell repertoires in COVID-19. Clones were read by immunoSEQ multiplex PCR, and TCRdb kept only the in-frame ones, dropping some. The table records 300,000 to 400,000 clones, around four fifths of them present only once. Sequenced input: peripheral blood. The receptors come from a man in his thirties or forties with active or convalescent COVID-19. Each CDR3 is given with its conserved first and last residue. A D gene is named only where the DNA matches it firmly. Clone size, where shown, is once, few, many, or a class for clones that have expanded.

v_call: TRBV7-2
clone_size: few
d_call: TRBD2
j_call: TRBJ2-7
cdr3_nt: TGTGCCAGCAGCAGGGGAACGACTAGCGGGGTCTCCTACGAGCAGTACTTC
cdr3_aa: CASSRGTTSGVSYEQYF

v_call: TRBV11-2
clone_size: NA
d_call: NA
j_call: TRBJ2-5
cdr3_nt: TGTGCCAGCAGCTTATCAGGGGACGAGACCCAGTACTTC
cdr3_aa: CASSLSGDETQYF

v_call: TRBV11-3
clone_size: NA
d_call: NA
j_call: TRBJ2-2
cdr3_nt: TGTGCCAGCAGCCGAGACAGTCTTGTCACCGGGGAGCTGTTTTTT
cdr3_aa: CASSRDSLVTGELFF

v_call: TRBV25-1
clone_size: NA
d_call: TRBD2
j_call: TRBJ2-1
cdr3_nt: TGTGCCAGCAGTGATCGGACTAGCGGGAGTCGTGAGCAGTTCTTC
cdr3_aa: CASSDRTSGSREQFF

v_call: TRBV10-3
clone_size: NA
d_call: NA
j_call: TRBJ2-1
cdr3_nt: TGTGCCACCGGAGGCGTATTCTCCTACAATGAGCAGTTCTTC
cdr3_aa: CATGGVFSYNEQFF

v_call: TRBV11-2
clone_size: NA
d_call: NA
j_call: TRBJ2-7
cdr3_nt: TGTGCCAGCAGCTTCCCAACCTCCGGGACAACTGCCTACGAGCAGTACTTC
cdr3_aa: CASSFPTSGTTAYEQYF

v_call: TRBV7-3
clone_size: NA
d_call: NA
j_call: TRBJ2-2
cdr3_nt: TGTGCCAGCAGCTTAACCGGGGGGAACACCGGGGAGCTGTTTTTT
cdr3_aa: CASSLTGGNTGELFF

v_call: TRBV30
clone_size: NA
d_call: NA
j_call: TRBJ2-2
cdr3_nt: TGTGCCTGTGACCAACTAGGGATACCCGGGGAGCTGTTTTTT
cdr3_aa: CACDQLGIPGELFF

v_call: TRBV4-2
clone_size: NA
d_call: NA
j_call: TRBJ2-7
cdr3_nt: TGTGCCAGCAGCCAGGACCTTAGCGGCAGGGAGCAGTACTTC
cdr3_aa: CASSQDLSGREQYF

v_call: TRBV6-6
clone_size: NA
d_call: NA
j_call: TRBJ1-1
cdr3_nt: TGTGCCAGCAGGGGCCAGTTCATAATACATGAAGCTTTCTTT
cdr3_aa: CASRGQFIIHEAFF

v_call: TRBV5-1
clone_size: once
d_call: NA
j_call: TRBJ2-1
cdr3_nt: TGCGCCAGCAGCTTGGAGGGGGACGCATACCTTAATGAGCAGTTCTTC
cdr3_aa: CASSLEGDAYLNEQFF

v_call: TRBV4-1
clone_size: NA
d_call: NA
j_call: TRBJ2-7
cdr3_nt: TGCGCCAGCAGCCACCAGGGGCGAAACTACGAGCAGTACTTC
cdr3_aa: CASSHQGRNYEQYF

v_call: TRBV7-3
clone_size: NA
d_call: NA
j_call: TRBJ1-3
cdr3_nt: TGTGCCAGCAGCTTAATGCCGGGCTCTGGAAACACCATATATTTT
cdr3_aa: CASSLMPGSGNTIYF

v_call: TRBV29-1
clone_size: NA
d_call: TRBD1
j_call: TRBJ1-2
cdr3_nt: TGCAGCGTCGCGGGACAGGGAGACGGCTACACCTTC
cdr3_aa: CSVAGQGDGYTF

v_call: TRBV24-1
clone_size: NA
d_call: NA
j_call: TRBJ1-4
cdr3_nt: TGTGCCACCAGTGATTCGTGGGGGCTGGATGAAAAACTGTTTTTT
cdr3_aa: CATSDSWGLDEKLFF

v_call: TRBV2
clone_size: NA
d_call: TRBD2
j_call: TRBJ2-2
cdr3_nt: TGTGCCAGCAGTAGCCTAGCGGGTTCTACCGGGGAGCTGTTTTTT
cdr3_aa: CASSSLAGSTGELFF

v_call: TRBV4-2
clone_size: once
d_call: NA
j_call: TRBJ2-3
cdr3_nt: TGTGCCAGCAGCCAGACCGGAGTCACAGATACGCAGTATTTT
cdr3_aa: CASSQTGVTDTQYF

v_call: TRBV29-1
clone_size: NA
d_call: TRBD1
j_call: TRBJ1-1
cdr3_nt: TGCAGCGTTGAGGACAGGGGTTTCCCTGAAGCTTTCTTT
cdr3_aa: CSVEDRGFPEAFF

v_call: TRBV5-1
clone_size: NA
d_call: NA
j_call: TRBJ1-3
cdr3_nt: TGCGCCAGCAGCTTGCAGGGGACAGGAAACACCATATATTTT
cdr3_aa: CASSLQGTGNTIYF

v_call: TRBV6-5
clone_size: few
d_call: TRBD1
j_call: TRBJ1-2
cdr3_nt: TGTGCCAGCAGTCGACAGGGGAACTATGGCTACACCTTC
cdr3_aa: CASSRQGNYGYTF

v_call: TRBV2
clone_size: NA
d_call: NA
j_call: TRBJ2-7
cdr3_nt: TGTGCCAGCAGTGTCCTGAGCTCCTACGAGCAGTACTTC
cdr3_aa: CASSVLSSYEQYF

v_call: TRBV25-1
clone_size: NA
d_call: NA
j_call: TRBJ1-2
cdr3_nt: TGTGCCAGCAGTGCTCTGGGGGGGTATGGCTACACCTTC
cdr3_aa: CASSALGGYGYTF

v_call: TRBV6-1
clone_size: NA
d_call: TRBD1
j_call: TRBJ1-2
cdr3_nt: TGTGCCAGCAGTGTCCTTACTCTATCTACAGGGGCTGGGGGCTACACCTTC
cdr3_aa: CASSVLTLSTGAGGYTF

v_call: TRBV30
clone_size: NA
d_call: NA
j_call: TRBJ2-1
cdr3_nt: TGTGCCTGGAGTCAGGGGTTTGGGGATGAGCAGTTCTTC
cdr3_aa: CAWSQGFGDEQFF

v_call: TRBV15
clone_size: once
d_call: NA
j_call: TRBJ2-2
cdr3_nt: TGTGCCACCAGCAGAGTCGGACACAACACCGGGGAGCTGTTTTTT
cdr3_aa: CATSRVGHNTGELFF

v_call: TRBV6-5
clone_size: NA
d_call: NA
j_call: TRBJ1-2
cdr3_nt: TGTGCCAGCACCCCCGAAGAGGGTCTGAACGGCTACACCTTC
cdr3_aa: CASTPEEGLNGYTF

v_call: TRBV4-1
clone_size: NA
d_call: NA
j_call: TRBJ2-2
cdr3_nt: TGCGCCAGCAGCCTTTCTTACACCGGGGAGCTGTTTTTT
cdr3_aa: CASSLSYTGELFF

v_call: TRBV4-3
clone_size: NA
d_call: TRBD1
j_call: TRBJ1-2
cdr3_nt: TGCGCCAGCAGCCATACAGGGGGGAAGATCTATGGCTACACCTTC
cdr3_aa: CASSHTGGKIYGYTF

v_call: TRBV4-2
clone_size: few
d_call: NA
j_call: TRBJ2-2
cdr3_nt: TGTGCCAGCAGCGAGTCCGGGGGAGGGGAGCTGTTTTTT
cdr3_aa: CASSESGGGELFF

v_call: TRBV4-1
clone_size: once
d_call: TRBD2
j_call: TRBJ2-4
cdr3_nt: TGCGCCAGCAGCCGTAGCGGGGGGGAAAACATTCAGTACTTC
cdr3_aa: CASSRSGGENIQYF

v_call: TRBV30
clone_size: NA
d_call: TRBD1
j_call: TRBJ2-7
cdr3_nt: TGTGCCTGGAAGAAGGCAGGGGGCCTCTACGAGCAGTACTTC
cdr3_aa: CAWKKAGGLYEQYF

v_call: TRBV21-1
clone_size: NA
d_call: NA
j_call: TRBJ1-2
cdr3_nt: TGTGCCAGCAGTCGTTCCTATGGCTACACCTTC
cdr3_aa: CASSRSYGYTF

v_call: TRBV6-2/TRBV6-3
clone_size: NA
d_call: TRBD1
j_call: TRBJ1-2
cdr3_nt: TGTGCCAGCAGTCGGGACAGCCCTCGGGACTATGGCTACACCTTC
cdr3_aa: CASSRDSPRDYGYTF

v_call: TRBV6-2/TRBV6-3
clone_size: NA
d_call: TRBD1
j_call: TRBJ1-2
cdr3_nt: TGTGCCAGCAGTCGGGGGACAGACTATGGCTACACCTTC
cdr3_aa: CASSRGTDYGYTF

v_call: TRBV6-2/TRBV6-3
clone_size: NA
d_call: NA
j_call: TRBJ2-3
cdr3_nt: TGTGCCAGCAGCTTAGATTATTCAGATACGCAGTATTTT
cdr3_aa: CASSLDYSDTQYF

v_call: TRBV6-2/TRBV6-3
clone_size: NA
d_call: TRBD1
j_call: TRBJ1-1
cdr3_nt: TGTGCCAGCAGTGCCCGGGACAGGGAGTACACTGAAGCTTTCTTT
cdr3_aa: CASSARDREYTEAFF

v_call: TRBV19
clone_size: NA
d_call: NA
j_call: TRBJ1-1
cdr3_nt: TGTGCCAGTAGTATAGAGGGAGGTAACACTGAAGCTTTCTTT
cdr3_aa: CASSIEGGNTEAFF

v_call: TRBV30
clone_size: NA
d_call: NA
j_call: TRBJ2-3
cdr3_nt: TGTGCCTGGAGTGTACGGGACTTTCCTGGCACAGATACGCAGTATTTT
cdr3_aa: CAWSVRDFPGTDTQYF

v_call: TRBV6-1
clone_size: NA
d_call: TRBD1
j_call: TRBJ1-2
cdr3_nt: TGTGCCAGCAGTGAAGCGAGACAGGGAGATTATGGCTACACCTTC
cdr3_aa: CASSEARQGDYGYTF